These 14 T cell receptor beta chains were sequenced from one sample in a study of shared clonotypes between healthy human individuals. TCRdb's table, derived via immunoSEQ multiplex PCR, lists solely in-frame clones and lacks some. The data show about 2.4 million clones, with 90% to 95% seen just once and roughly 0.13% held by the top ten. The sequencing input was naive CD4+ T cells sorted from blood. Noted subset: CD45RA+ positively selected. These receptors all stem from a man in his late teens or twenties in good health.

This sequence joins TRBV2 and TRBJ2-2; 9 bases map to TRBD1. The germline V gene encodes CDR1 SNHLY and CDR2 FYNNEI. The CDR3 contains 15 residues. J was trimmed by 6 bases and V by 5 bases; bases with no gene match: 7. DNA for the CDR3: TGTGCCAGCAGTCCAAGCGGGACAGGGTCCGGGGAGCTGTTTTTT. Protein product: CASSPSGTGSGELFF.

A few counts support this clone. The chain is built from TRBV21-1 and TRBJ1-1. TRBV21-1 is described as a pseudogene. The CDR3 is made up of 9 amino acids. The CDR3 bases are TGTGCCAGCAAATGGGGAGCTTTCTTT. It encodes CASKWGAFF.

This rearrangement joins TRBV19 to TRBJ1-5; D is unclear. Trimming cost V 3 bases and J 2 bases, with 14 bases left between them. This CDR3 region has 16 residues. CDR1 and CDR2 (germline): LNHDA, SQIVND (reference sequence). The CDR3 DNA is TGTGCCAGTAGTATCGGGATCTGGGAGGGCAATCAGCCCCAGCATTTT. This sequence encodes CASSIGIWEGNQPQHF.

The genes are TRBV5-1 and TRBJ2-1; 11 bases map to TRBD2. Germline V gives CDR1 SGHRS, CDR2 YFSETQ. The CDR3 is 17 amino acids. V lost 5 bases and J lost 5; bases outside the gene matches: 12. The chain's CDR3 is CASRKLPRLAGNNEQFF. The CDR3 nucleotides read TGCGCCAGCAGAAAACTGCCGAGACTAGCGGGAAACAATGAGCAGTTCTTC.

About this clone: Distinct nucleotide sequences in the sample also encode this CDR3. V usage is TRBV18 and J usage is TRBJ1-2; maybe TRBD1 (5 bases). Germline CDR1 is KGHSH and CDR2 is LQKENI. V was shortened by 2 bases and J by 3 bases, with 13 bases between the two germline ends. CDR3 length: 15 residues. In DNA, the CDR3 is TGTGCCAGCTCACCAGGTGGCCAGGGCGACTATGGCTACACCTTC. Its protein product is CASSPGGQGDYGYTF.

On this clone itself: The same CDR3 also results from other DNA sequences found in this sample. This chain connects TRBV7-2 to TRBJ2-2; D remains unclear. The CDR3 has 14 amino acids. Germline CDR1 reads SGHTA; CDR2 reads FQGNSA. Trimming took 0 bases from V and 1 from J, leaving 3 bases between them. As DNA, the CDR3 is TGTGCCAGCAGCTTAGCACTGAACACCGGGGAGCTGTTTTTT. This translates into CASSLALNTGELFF. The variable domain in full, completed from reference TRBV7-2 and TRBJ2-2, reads GAGVSQSPSNKVTEKGKDVELRCDPISGHTALYWYRQSLGQGLEFLIYFQGNSAPDKSGLPSDRFSAERTGGSVSTLTIQRTQQEDSAVYLCASSLALNTGELFFGEGSRLTVL.

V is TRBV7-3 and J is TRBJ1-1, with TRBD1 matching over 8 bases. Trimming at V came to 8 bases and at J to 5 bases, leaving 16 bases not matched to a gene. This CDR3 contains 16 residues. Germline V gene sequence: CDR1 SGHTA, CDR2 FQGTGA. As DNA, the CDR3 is TGTGCCAGCTCTAGCGTTGGTCGGACAGGGAGGACTGAAGCTTTCTTT. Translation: CASSSVGRTGRTEAFF.

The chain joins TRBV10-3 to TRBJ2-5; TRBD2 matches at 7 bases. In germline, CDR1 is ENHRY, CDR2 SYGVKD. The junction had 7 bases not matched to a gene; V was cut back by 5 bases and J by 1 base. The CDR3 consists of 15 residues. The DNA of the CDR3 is TGTGCCATCAGTTCAACTAGCGCAAGCCAAGAGACCCAGTACTTC. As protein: CAISSTSASQETQYF.

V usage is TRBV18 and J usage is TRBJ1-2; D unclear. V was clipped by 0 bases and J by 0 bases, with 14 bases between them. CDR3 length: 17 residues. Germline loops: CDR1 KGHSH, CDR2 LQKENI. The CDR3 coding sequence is TGTGCCAGCTCACCACCGGGGAGAATGATTGCTAACTATGGCTACACCTTC. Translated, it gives CASSPPGRMIANYGYTF.

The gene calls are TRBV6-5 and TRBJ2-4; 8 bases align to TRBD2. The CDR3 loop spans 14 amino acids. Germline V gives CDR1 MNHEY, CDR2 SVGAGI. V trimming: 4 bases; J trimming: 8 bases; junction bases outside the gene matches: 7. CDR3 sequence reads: CASSSGTSLDIQYF. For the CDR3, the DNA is TGTGCCAGCAGTTCCGGGACTAGTCTGGACATTCAGTACTTC.

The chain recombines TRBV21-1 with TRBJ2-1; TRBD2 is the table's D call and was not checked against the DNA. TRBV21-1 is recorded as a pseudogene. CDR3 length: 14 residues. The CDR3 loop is CASSSQRVKNEQFF. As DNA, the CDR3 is TGTGCCAGCAGCTCACAGAGGGTAAAGAATGAGCAGTTCTTC.

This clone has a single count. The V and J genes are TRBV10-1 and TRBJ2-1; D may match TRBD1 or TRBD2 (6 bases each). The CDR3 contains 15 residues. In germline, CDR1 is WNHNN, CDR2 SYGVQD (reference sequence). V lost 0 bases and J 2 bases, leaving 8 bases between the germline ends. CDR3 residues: CASSESRGPYNEQFF. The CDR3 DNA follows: TGCGCCAGCAGTGAGTCCCGGGGGCCCTACAATGAGCAGTTCTTC.

The CDR3 sequence is CASSIEPRRNTEAFF. The CDR3 bases are TGTGCCAGTAGTATCGAACCCCGGCGGAACACTGAAGCTTTCTTT. The chain has TRBV19 and TRBJ1-1; no clear D. CDR3 length: 15 amino acids. Looked up from germline, CDR1 is LNHDA and CDR2 is SQIVND (reference sequence). The V and J ends lost 3 bases and 1 base respectively, with 12 bases between them. Supplemented by reference TRBV19 and TRBJ1-1, the full variable domain reads DGGITQSPKYLFRKEGQNVTLSCEQNLNHDAMYWYRQDPGQGLRLIYYSQIVNDFQKGDIAEGYSVSREKKESFPLTVTSAQKNPTAFYLCASSIEPRRNTEAFFGQGTRLTVV.

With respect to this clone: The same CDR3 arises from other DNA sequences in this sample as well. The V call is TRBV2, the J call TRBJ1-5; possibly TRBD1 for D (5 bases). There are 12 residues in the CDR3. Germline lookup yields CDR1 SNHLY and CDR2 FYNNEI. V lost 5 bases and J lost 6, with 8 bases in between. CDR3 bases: TGTGCCAGCAGTCCGGGGCCTCAGCCCCAGCATTTT. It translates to CASSPGPQPQHF.